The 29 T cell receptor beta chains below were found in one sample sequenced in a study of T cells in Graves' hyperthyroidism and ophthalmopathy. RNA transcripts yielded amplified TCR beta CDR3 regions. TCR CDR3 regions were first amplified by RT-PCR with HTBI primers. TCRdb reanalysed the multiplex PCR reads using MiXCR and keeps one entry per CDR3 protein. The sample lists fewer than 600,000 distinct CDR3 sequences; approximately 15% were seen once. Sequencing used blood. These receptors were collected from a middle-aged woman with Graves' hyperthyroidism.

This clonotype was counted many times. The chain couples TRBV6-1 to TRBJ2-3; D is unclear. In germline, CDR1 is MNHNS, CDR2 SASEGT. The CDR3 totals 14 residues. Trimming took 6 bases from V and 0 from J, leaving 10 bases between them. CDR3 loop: CASRSARSTDTQYF. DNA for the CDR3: TGTGCCAGCAGATCGGCAAGAAGCACAGATACGCAGTATTTT.

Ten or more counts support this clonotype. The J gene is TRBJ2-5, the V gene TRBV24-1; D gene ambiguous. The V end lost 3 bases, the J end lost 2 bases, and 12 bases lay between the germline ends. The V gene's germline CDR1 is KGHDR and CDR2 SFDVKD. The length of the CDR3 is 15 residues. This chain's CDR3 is CATSDATAKQETQYF. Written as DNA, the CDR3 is TGTGCCACCAGTGATGCAACTGCGAAACAAGAGACCCAGTACTTC.

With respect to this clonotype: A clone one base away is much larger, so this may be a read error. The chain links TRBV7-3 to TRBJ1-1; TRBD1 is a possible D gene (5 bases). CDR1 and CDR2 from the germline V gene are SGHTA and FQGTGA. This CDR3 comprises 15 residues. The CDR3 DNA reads TGTGCCAGCAGCTTAGTTGGGGCCCCGAACGCTGAAGCTTTCTTT. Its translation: CASSLVGAPNAEAFF.

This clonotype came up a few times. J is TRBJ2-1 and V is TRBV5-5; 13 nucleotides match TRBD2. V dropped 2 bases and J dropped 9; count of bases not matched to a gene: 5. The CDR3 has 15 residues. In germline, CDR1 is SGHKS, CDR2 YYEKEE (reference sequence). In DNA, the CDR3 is TGTGCCAGCAGCTTACTAGCGGGGGGGCTTGGTGAGCAGTTCTTC. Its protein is CASSLLAGGLGEQFF.

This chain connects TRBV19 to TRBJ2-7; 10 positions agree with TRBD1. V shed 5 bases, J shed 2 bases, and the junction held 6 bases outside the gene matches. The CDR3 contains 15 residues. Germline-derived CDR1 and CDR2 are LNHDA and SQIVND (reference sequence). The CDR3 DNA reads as TGTGCCAGTAGTCCCCACGGACAGGGGGCCTACGAGCAGTACTTC. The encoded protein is CASSPHGQGAYEQYF.

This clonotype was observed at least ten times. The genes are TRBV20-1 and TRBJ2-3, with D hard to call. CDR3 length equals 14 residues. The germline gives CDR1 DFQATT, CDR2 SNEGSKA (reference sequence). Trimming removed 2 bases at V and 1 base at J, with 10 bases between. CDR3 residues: CSARLSVGTDTQYF. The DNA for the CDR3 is TGCAGTGCTAGACTATCCGTGGGCACAGATACGCAGTATTTT.

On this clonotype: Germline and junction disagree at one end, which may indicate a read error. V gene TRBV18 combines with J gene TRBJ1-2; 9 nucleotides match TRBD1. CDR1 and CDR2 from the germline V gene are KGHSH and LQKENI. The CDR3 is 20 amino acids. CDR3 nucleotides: TGTGCCAGCTCACCACTTATCCCCTCGGGACAGGGTGGACGGAACTTTGGCTACACCTTC. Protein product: CASSPLIPSGQGGRNFGYTF.

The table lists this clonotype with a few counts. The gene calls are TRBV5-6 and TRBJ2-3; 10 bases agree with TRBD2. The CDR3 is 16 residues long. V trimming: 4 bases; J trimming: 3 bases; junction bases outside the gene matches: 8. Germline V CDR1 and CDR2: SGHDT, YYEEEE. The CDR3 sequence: CASSPPGLAITDTQYF. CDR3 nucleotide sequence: TGTGCCAGCAGCCCACCGGGACTAGCGATTACAGATACGCAGTATTTT.

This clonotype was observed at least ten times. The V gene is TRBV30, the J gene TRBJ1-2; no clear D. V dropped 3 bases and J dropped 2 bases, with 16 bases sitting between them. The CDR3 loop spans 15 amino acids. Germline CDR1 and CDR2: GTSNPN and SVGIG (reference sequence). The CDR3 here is CAWSPEGKVNYGYTF. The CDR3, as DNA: TGTGCCTGGAGCCCCGAGGGAAAGGTCAACTATGGCTACACCTTC.

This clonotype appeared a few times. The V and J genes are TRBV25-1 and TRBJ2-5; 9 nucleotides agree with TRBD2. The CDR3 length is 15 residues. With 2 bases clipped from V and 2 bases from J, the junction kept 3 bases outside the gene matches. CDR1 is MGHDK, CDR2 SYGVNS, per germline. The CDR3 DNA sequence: TGTGCCAGCAGTGAACTGACTAGCGGACAAGAGACCCAGTACTTC. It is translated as CASSELTSGQETQYF. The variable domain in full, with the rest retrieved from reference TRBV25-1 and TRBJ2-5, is EADIYQTPRYLVIGTGKKITLECSQTMGHDKMYWYQQDPGMELHLIHYSYGVNSTEKGDLSSESTVSRIRTEHFPLTLESARPSHTSQYLCASSELTSGQETQYFGPGTRLLVL.

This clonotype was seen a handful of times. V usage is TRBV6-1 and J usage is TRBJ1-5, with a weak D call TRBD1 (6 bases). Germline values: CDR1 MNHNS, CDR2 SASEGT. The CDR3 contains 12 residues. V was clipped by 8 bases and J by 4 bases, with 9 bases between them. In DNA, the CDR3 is TGTGCCAGCCGGGACATGAATCAGCCCCAGCATTTT. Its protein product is CASRDMNQPQHF.

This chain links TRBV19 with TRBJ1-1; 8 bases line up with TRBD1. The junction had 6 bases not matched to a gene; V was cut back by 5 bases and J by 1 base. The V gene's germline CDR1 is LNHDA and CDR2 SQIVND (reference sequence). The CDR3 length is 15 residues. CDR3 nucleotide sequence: TGTGCCAGTAGTTACCCAGGGGGCACGAACACTGAAGCTTTCTTT. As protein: CASSYPGGTNTEAFF.

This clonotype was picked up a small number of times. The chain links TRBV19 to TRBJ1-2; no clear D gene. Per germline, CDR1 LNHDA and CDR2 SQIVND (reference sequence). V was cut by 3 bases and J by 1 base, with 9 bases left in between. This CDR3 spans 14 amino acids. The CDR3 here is CASSIKNSNYGYTF. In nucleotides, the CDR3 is TGTGCCAGTAGTATTAAGAACAGTAACTATGGCTACACCTTC.

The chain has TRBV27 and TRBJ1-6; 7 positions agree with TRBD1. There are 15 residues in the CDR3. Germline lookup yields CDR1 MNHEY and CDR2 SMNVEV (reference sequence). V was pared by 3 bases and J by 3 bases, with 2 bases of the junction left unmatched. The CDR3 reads CASSFGTVYNSPLHF. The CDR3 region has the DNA TGTGCCAGCAGTTTCGGGACAGTCTATAATTCACCCCTCCACTTT.

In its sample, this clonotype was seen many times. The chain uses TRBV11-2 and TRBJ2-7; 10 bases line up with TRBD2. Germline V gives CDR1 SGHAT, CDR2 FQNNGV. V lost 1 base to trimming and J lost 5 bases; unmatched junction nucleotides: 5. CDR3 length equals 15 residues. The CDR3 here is CASSLASGSWDEQYF. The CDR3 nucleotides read TGTGCCAGCAGCTTAGCTAGCGGGAGTTGGGACGAGCAGTACTTC.

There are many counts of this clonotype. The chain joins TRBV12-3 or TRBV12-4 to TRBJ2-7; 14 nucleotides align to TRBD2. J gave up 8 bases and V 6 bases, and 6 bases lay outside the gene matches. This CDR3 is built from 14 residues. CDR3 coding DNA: TGTGCCAGCAGACCGGGACTAGCGGGAGTCAAGCAGTACTTC. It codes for CASRPGLAGVKQYF.

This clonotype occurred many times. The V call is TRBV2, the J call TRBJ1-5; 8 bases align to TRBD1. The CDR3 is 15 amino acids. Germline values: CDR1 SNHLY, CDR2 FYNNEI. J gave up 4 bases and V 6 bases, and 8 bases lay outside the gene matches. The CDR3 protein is CASRDQGARNQPQHF. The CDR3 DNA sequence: TGTGCCAGCAGGGATCAGGGGGCGCGAAATCAGCCCCAGCATTTT.

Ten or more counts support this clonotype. In DNA form, the CDR3 reads TGTGCCAGCAGTTTGCAGGGGCTACCCTACGAGCAGTACTTC. It codes for CASSLQGLPYEQYF. The chain links TRBV27 to TRBJ2-7; the D gene is possibly TRBD1 (6 bases). The CDR3 runs to 14 residues. V gave up 3 bases and J gave up 2 bases, with 11 bases separating them. The germline V gene has CDR1 MNHEY and CDR2 SMNVEV (reference sequence).

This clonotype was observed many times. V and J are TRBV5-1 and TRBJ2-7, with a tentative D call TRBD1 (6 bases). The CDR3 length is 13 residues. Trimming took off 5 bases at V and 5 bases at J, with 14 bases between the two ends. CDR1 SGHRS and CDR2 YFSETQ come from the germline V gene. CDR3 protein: CASRQTGGNEQYF. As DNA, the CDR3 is TGCGCCAGCAGGCAGACAGGTGGGAACGAGCAGTACTTC. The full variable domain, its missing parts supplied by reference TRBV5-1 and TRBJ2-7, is KAGVTQTPRYLIKTRGQQVTLSCSPISGHRSVSWYQQTPGQGLQFLFEYFSETQRNKGNFPGRFSGRQFSNSRSEMNVSTLELGDSALYLCASRQTGGNEQYFGPGTRLTVT.

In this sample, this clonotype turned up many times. CDR3 nucleotide sequence: TGTGCCAGCTCACCACCGCAAAGGGGGGTCAGGAACGAGCAGTACTTC. Its translation: CASSPPQRGVRNEQYF. This chain uses TRBV18 with TRBJ2-7, with D perhaps given as TRBD1 or TRBD2 (6 bases each). Trimming left V 0 bases short and J 5 bases short, with 17 bases between. Looked up from germline, CDR1 is KGHSH and CDR2 is LQKENI. The CDR3 spans 16 residues.

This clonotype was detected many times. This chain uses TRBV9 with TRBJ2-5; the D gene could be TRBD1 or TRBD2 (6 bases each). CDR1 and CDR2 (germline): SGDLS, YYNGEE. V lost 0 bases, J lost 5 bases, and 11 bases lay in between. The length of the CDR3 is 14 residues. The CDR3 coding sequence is TGTGCCAGCAGCGTAGGGGGGGCTGGGGAGACCCAGTACTTC. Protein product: CASSVGGAGETQYF.

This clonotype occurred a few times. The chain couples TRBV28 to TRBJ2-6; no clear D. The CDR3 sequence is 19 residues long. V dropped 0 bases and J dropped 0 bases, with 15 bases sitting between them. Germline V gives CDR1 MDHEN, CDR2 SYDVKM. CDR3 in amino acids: CASSLWNDPSPSGANVLTF. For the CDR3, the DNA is TGTGCCAGCAGTTTATGGAACGACCCCTCGCCCTCTGGGGCCAACGTCCTGACTTTC.

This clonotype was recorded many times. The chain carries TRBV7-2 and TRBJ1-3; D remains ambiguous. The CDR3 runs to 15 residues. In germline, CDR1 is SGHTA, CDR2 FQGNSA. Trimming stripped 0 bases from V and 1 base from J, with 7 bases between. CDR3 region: CASSLAFESGNTIYF. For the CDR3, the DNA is TGTGCCAGCAGCTTAGCCTTCGAATCTGGAAACACCATATATTTT.

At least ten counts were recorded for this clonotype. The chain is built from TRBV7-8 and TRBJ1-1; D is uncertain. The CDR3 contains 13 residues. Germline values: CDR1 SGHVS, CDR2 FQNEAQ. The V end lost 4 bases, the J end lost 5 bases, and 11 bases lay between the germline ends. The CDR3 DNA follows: TGTGCCAGCAGCTCTCTCACCACGACTGAAGCTTTCTTT. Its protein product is CASSSLTTTEAFF.

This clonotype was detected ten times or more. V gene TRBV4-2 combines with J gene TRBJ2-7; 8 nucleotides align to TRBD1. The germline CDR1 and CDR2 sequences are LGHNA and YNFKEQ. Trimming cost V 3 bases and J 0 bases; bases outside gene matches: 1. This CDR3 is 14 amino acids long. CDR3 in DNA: TGTGCCAGCAGCCAGGGACAGGACTCCTACGAGCAGTACTTC. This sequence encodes CASSQGQDSYEQYF.

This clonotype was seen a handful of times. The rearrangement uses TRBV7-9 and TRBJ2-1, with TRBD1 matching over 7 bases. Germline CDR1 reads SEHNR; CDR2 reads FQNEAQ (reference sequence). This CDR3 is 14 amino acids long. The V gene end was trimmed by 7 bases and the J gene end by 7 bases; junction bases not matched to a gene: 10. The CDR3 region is CASIQWDSTNEQFF. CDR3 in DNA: TGTGCCAGCATCCAGTGGGACAGTACTAATGAGCAGTTCTTC.

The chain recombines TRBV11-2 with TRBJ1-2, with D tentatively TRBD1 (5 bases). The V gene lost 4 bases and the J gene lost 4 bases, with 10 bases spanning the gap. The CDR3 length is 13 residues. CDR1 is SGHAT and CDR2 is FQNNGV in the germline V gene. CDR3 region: CASSSGGTYGYTF. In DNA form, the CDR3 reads TGTGCCAGCAGCTCGGGCGGGACCTATGGCTACACCTTC.

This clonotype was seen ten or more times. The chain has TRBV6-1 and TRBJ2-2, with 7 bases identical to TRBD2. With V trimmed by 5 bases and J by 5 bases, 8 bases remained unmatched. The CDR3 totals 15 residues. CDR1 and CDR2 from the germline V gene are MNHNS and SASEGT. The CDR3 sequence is CASSYVRGGTGELFF. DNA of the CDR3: TGTGCCAGCAGTTACGTCCGGGGAGGGACCGGGGAGCTGTTTTTT.

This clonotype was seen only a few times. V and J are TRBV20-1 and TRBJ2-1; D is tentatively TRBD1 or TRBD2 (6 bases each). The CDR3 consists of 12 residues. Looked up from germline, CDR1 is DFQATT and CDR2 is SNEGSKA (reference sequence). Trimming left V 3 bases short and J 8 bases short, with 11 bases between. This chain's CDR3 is CSASPGGDEQFF. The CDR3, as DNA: TGCAGTGCTAGCCCCGGGGGCGATGAGCAGTTCTTC.